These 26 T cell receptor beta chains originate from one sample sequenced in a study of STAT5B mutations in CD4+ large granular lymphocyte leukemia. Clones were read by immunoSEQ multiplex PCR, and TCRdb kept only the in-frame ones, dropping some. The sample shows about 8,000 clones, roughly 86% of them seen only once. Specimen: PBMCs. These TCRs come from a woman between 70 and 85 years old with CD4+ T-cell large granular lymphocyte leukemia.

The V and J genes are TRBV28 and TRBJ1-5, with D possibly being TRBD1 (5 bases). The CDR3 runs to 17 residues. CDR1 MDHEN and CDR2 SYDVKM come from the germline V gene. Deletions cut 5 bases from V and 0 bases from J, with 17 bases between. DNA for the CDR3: TGTGCCAGCAGTAAAACGGGGGGGTTCTATAGCAATCAGCCCCAGCATTTT. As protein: CASSKTGGFYSNQPQHF.

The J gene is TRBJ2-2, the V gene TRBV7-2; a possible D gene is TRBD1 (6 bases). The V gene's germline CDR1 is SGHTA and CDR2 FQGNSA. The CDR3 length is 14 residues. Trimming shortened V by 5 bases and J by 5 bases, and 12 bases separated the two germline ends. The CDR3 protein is CASSLDRGTGELFF. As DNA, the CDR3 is TGTGCCAGCAGCCTGGACAGAGGAACCGGGGAGCTGTTTTTT.

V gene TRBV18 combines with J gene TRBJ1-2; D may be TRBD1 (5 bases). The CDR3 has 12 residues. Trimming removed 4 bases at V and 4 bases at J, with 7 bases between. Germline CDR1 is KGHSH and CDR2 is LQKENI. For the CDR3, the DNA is TGTGCCAGCTCACACGACAGCTATGGCTACACCTTC. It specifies CASSHDSYGYTF.

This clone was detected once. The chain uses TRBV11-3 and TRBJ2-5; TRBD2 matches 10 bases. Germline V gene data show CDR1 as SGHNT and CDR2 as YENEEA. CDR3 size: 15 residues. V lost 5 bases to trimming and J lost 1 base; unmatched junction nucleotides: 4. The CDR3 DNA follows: TGTGCCAGCAGCACCCGGACTAGCGGCCAAGAGACCCAGTACTTC. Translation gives CASSTRTSGQETQYF.

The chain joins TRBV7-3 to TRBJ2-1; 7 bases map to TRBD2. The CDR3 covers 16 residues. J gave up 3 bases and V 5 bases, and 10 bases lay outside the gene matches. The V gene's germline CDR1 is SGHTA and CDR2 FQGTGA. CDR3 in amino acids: CASSQSGDPGYNEQFF. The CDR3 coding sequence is TGTGCCAGCAGCCAAAGCGGGGACCCGGGCTACAATGAGCAGTTCTTC. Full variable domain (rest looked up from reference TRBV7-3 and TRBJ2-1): GAGVSQTPSNKVTEKGKYVELRCDPISGHTALYWYRQSLGQGPEFLIYFQGTGAADDSGLPNDRFFAVRPEGSVSTLKIQRTERGDSAVYLCASSQSGDPGYNEQFFGPGTRLTVL.

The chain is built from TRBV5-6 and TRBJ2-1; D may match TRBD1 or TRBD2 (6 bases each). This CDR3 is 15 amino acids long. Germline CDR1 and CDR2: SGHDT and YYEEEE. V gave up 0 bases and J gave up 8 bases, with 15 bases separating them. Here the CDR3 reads CASSLVGGLEDEQFF. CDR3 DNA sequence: TGTGCCAGCAGCTTGGTGGGGGGCTTAGAGGATGAGCAGTTCTTC.

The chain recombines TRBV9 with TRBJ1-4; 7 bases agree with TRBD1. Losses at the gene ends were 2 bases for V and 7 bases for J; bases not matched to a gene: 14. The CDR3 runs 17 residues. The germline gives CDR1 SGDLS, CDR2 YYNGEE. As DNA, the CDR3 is TGTGCCAGCAGCGTCGGTCACGGGAGGGGGCTGAGTGAAAAACTGTTTTTT. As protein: CASSVGHGRGLSEKLFF.

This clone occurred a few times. The CDR3 region has the DNA TGTGCCAGCAGACCCACAGGGTTTATGAACACTGAAGCTTTCTTT. Translating it yields CASRPTGFMNTEAFF. This chain connects TRBV5-4 to TRBJ1-1; TRBD1 might be the D (6 bases). This CDR3 comprises 15 residues. Germline-derived CDR1 and CDR2 are SGHNT and YYREEE (reference sequence). The V gene lost 5 bases and the J gene lost 0 bases, with 14 bases spanning the gap.

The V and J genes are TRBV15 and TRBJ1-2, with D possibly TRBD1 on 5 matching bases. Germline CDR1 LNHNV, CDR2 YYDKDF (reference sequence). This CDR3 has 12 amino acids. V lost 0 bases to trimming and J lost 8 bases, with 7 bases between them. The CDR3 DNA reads TGTGCCACCAGCAGAGATGGGGGGGGCTACACCTTC. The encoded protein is CATSRDGGGYTF. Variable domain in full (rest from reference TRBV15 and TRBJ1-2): DAMVIQNPRYQVTQFGKPVTLSCSQTLNHNVMYWYQQKSSQAPKLLFHYYDKDFNNEADTPDNFQSRRPNTSFCFLDIRSPGLGDTAMYLCATSRDGGGYTFGSGTRLTVV.

The CDR3 nucleotides read TGTGCCAGCAGCCGGGGGCAAGTCTACGAGCAGTACTTC. It is translated as CASSRGQVYEQYF. The chain couples TRBV7-2 to TRBJ2-7; D may be TRBD1 or TRBD2 (6 bases each). The germline gives CDR1 SGHTA, CDR2 FQGNSA. V lost 5 bases and J 3 bases, leaving 11 bases between the germline ends. The CDR3 totals 13 residues.

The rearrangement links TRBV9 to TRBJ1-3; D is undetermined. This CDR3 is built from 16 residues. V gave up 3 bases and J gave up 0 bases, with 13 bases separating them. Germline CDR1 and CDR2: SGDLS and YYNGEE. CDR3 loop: CASSATAVPSGNTIYF. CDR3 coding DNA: TGTGCCAGCAGCGCCACCGCGGTCCCCTCTGGAAACACCATATATTTT.

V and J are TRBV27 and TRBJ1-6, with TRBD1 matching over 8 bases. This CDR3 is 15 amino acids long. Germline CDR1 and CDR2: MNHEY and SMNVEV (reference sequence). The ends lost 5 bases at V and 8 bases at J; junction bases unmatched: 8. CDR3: CASSPQTGADSPLHF. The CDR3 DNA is TGTGCCAGCAGTCCTCAGACAGGGGCGGATTCACCCCTCCACTTT.

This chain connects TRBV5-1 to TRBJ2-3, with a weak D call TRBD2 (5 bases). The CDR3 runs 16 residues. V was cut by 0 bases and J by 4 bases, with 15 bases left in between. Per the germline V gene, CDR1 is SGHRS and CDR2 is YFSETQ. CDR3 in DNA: TGCGCCAGCAGCTTGGCGAGGGAGCGAGGAGCAGATACGCAGTATTTT. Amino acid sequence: CASSLARERGADTQYF.

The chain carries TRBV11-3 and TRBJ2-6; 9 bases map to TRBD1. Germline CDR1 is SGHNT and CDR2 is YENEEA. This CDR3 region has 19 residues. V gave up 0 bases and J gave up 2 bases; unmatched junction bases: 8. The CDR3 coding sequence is TGTGCCAGCAGCTTAGATTCTTGGACAGGGGTGGCTGGGGCCAACGTCCTGACTTTC. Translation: CASSLDSWTGVAGANVLTF.

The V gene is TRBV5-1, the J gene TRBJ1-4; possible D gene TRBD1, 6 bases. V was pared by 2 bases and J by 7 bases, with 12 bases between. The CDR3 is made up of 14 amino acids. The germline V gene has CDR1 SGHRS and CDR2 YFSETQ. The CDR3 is CASSFGGLAEKLFF. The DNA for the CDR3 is TGCGCCAGCAGCTTTGGGGGGCTGGCTGAAAAACTGTTTTTT.

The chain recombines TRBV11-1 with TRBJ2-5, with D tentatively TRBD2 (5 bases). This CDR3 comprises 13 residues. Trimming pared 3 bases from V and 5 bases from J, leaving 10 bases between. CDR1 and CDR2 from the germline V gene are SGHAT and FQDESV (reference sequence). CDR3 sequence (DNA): TGTGCCAGCAGCTTCCCGGGCGGGGAGACCCAGTACTTC. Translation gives CASSFPGGETQYF.

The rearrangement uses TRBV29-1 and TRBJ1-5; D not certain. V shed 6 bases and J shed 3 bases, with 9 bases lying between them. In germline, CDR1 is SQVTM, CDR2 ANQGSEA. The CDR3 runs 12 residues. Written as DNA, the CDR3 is TGCAGCGTGTCAGATCCCAATCAGCCCCAGCATTTT. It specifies CSVSDPNQPQHF.

In DNA, the CDR3 is TGTGCCAGCAGCAGATCAGGGAAAGACTATGGCTACACCTTC. Its translation: CASSRSGKDYGYTF. The V and J genes are TRBV7-2 and TRBJ1-2; perhaps TRBD1 as D (5 bases). The V end lost 5 bases, the J end lost 3 bases, and 13 bases lay between the germline ends. The CDR3 is 14 residues long. Germline V gene data show CDR1 as SGHTA and CDR2 as FQGNSA.

DNA of the CDR3: TGTGCCAGCTCACAAGAGACCCAGTACTTC. Its protein product is CASSQETQYF. This chain joins TRBV18 and TRBJ2-5; D not resolved. Trimming took off 4 bases at V and 3 bases at J, with 0 bases between the two ends. The CDR3 covers 10 residues. Germline V gives CDR1 KGHSH, CDR2 LQKENI.

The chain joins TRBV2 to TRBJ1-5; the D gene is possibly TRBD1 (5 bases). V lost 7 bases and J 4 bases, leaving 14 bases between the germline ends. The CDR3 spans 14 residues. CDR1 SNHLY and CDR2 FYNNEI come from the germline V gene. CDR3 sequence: CASKSQGTNQPQHF. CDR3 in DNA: TGTGCCAGCAAAAGCCAGGGAACGAATCAGCCCCAGCATTTT. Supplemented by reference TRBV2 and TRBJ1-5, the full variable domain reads EPEVTQTPSHQVTQMGQEVILRCVPISNHLYFYWYRQILGQKVEFLVSFYNNEISEKSEIFDDQFSVERPDGSNFTLKIRSTKLEDSAMYFCASKSQGTNQPQHFGDGTRLSIL.

CDR3 residues: CASSQEGGGARETQYF. Written as DNA, the CDR3 is TGTGCCAGCAGCCAAGAGGGCGGGGGGGCCCGCGAGACCCAGTACTTC. The J gene is TRBJ2-5, the V gene TRBV4-2, with 9 bases aligning to TRBD2. The trim removed 0 bases at V and 5 bases at J, leaving 7 bases unmatched. CDR3 length equals 16 residues. Germline values: CDR1 LGHNA, CDR2 YNFKEQ.

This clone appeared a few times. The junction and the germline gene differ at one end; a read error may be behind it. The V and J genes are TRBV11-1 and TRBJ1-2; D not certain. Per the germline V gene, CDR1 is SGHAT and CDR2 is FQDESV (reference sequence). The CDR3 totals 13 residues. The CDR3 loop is CASSLEGSYGYTF. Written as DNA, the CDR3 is TGTGCCAGCAGTTTAGAAGGGTCCTATGGCTACACCTTC.

CDR3 region: CASSLEEGRPYEQYF. CDR3 DNA sequence: TGTGCCAGCAGCTTAGAAGAGGGCCGCCCCTACGAGCAGTACTTC. This rearrangement joins TRBV11-1 to TRBJ2-7; a possible D gene is TRBD2 (5 bases). V was shortened by 1 base and J by 2 bases, with 12 bases between the two germline ends. This CDR3 contains 15 residues. The germline V gene encodes CDR1 SGHAT and CDR2 FQDESV (reference sequence).

CDR3 region: CASSLEVIGNTIYF. The CDR3 coding sequence is TGTGCCAGCAGCTTAGAAGTAATCGGAAACACCATATATTTT. The rearrangement uses TRBV7-9 and TRBJ1-3, with D unresolved. The germline CDR1 and CDR2 sequences are SEHNR and FQNEAQ (reference sequence). V dropped 1 base and J dropped 4 bases, with 8 bases sitting between them. The CDR3 is 14 amino acids.

CDR3 sequence reads: CASRAAGVIYEQYF. DNA of the CDR3: TGTGCCAGCAGGGCAGCGGGGGTTATCTACGAGCAGTACTTC. The chain carries TRBV5-6 and TRBJ2-7, with TRBD2 matching over 8 bases. CDR3 length: 14 amino acids. Germline CDR1 is SGHDT and CDR2 is YYEEEE. The V gene end was trimmed by 5 bases and the J gene end by 3 bases; junction bases not matched to a gene: 7.

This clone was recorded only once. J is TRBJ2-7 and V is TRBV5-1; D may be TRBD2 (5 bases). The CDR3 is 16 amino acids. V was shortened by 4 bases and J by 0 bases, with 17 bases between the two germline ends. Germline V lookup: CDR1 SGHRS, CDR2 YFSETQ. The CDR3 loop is CASSLQSEGLSYEQYF. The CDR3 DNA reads TGCGCCAGCAGCCTCCAGTCTGAGGGTCTCTCCTACGAGCAGTACTTC.